This T cell receptor (beta chain) appears in the sequencing data of a study of blood T cell repertoires in COVID-19. Study at large: Samples came from the United States, Italy and Spain, spanning acute and convalescent COVID-19.

The germline V gene has CDR1 SGDLS and CDR2 YYNGEE. The CDR3 loop spans 13 amino acids. V lost 1 base and J lost 3; bases outside the gene matches: 0. Original data processing: Amplification of reference gene primers was used by the study to estimate nucleated cell counts. Sequenced by immunoSEQ multiplex PCR; TCRdb stores in-frame clones only, minus some. V and J calls plus clone size are reproduced from that table; the DNA served to infer D and trimming. The data hold about 270,000 clones, with about four fifths observed a single time. On this clone: Other DNA sequences in this sample translate to the same CDR3.

This receptor was taken from an elderly man with acute or convalescent COVID-19. Sequencing was done on a sample of peripheral blood. The chain uses TRBV9 and TRBJ1-2, with 7 nucleotides matching TRBD1. CDR3 protein: CASSVTGDYGYTF. CDR3 in DNA: TGTGCCAGCAGCGTAACAGGGGACTATGGCTACACCTTC.